The subject of this entry is one TCR beta chain. Without any T cell sorting, total RNA was isolated from whole blood. The data derive from a study of monozygotic twins with inflammatory bowel disease. CDR3 length: 14 amino acids. Per the germline V gene, CDR1 is SGHVS and CDR2 is FQNEAQ. Addition of UMIs with a 6-nucleotide sample barcode was achieved by template switching. No DNA is given; TCRdb re-called the 5' RACE reads and lists each CDR3 protein once. The sample table sets out over 200,000 distinct CDR3 sequences. The clonotype comes from a human donor with ulcerative colitis or Crohn's disease, or a healthy co-twin of an affected twin (not recorded which). The sample comprised blood. The chain recombines TRBV7-8 with TRBJ2-5; TCRdb names TRBD1, which stays unverified in the absence of DNA. CDR3 sequence reads: CASSRGRVQETQYF.